This paragraph reports one T cell receptor beta chain. Its specificity is unknown. The source of the sample is a study of cytomegalovirus exposure and HLA in healthy donors. The study's findings and limits: The analysis excluded some indistinguishable V segments, including TRBV6-2 and TRBV6-3. Listed as cytomegalovirus-associated were 150 to 200 TCR beta chains. When a later analysis was performed, an Asian-associated ancestry cluster reportedly had fewer N-insertions than the approximately 700-donor mean.

This CDR3 spans 16 amino acids. Trimming shortened V by 8 bases and J by 4 bases, and 27 bases separated the two germline ends. Germline V gene lookup returns CDR1 GTSNPN and CDR2 SVGIG (reference sequence). The study ran its PCR with 60 Vbeta and 13 Jbeta primers. Sequenced by immunoSEQ multiplex PCR; TCRdb stores in-frame clones only, minus some. The specimen's table records 100,000 to 150,000 clones. The sequencing input was PBMCs. This chain connects TRBV30 to TRBJ2-7, with D possibly being TRBD2 (5 bases). This receptor was taken from a man younger than 35 in good health and CMV-seronegative. The CDR3 region is CASSRTLSTTGYEQYF. CDR3 bases: TGTGCCAGCTCCAGGACTCTCTCTACCACCGGATACGAGCAGTACTTC. The whole variable domain, filled in from reference TRBV30 and TRBJ2-7, reads SQTIHQWPATLVQPVGSPLSLECTVEGTSNPNLYWYRQAAGRGLQLLFYSVGIGQISSEVPQNLSASRPQDRQFILSSKKLLLSDSGFYLCASSRTLSTTGYEQYFGPGTRLTVT.